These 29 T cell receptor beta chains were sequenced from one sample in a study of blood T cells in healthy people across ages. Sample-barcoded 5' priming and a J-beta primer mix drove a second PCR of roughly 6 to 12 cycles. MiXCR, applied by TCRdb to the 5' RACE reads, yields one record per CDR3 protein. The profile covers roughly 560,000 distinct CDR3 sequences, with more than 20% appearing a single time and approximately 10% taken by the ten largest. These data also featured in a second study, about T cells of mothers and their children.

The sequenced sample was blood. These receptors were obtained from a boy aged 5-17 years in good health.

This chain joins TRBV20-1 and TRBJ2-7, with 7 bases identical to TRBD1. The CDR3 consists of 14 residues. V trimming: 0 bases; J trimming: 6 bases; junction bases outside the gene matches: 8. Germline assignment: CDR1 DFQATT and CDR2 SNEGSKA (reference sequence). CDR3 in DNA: TGCAGTGCTAGAGAAGGACTCCCAGGGGGCGAGCAGTACTTC. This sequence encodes CSAREGLPGGEQYF.

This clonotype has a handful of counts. In DNA form, the CDR3 reads TGCAGTGCTAGGAGCGTAGCGGTCGAGCAGTACTTC. It yields the protein CSARSVAVEQYF. This chain uses TRBV20-1 with TRBJ2-7; perhaps TRBD2 as D (6 bases). In germline, CDR1 is DFQATT, CDR2 SNEGSKA (reference sequence). The CDR3 is made up of 12 amino acids. The V and J ends lost 3 bases and 6 bases respectively, with 12 bases between them.

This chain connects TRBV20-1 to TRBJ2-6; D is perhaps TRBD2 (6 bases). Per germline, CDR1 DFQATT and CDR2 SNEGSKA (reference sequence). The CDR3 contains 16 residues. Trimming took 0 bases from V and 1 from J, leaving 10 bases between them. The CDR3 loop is CSARDFGGSGANVLTF. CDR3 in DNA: TGCAGTGCTAGAGATTTCGGGGGATCTGGGGCCAACGTCCTGACTTTC.

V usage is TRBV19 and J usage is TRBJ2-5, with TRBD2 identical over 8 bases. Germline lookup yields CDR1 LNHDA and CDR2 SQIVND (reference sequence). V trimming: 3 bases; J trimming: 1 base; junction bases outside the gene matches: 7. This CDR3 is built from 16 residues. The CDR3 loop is CASSIFSGNPQETQYF. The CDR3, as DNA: TGTGCCAGTAGTATTTTTAGCGGGAATCCCCAAGAGACCCAGTACTTC.

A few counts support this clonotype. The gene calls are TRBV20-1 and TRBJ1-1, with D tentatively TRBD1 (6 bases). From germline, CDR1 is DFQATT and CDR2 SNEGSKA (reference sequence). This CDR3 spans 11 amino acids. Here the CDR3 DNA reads TGCGCTGGGGGCAGGAACACTGAAGCTTTCTTT. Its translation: CAGGRNTEAFF.

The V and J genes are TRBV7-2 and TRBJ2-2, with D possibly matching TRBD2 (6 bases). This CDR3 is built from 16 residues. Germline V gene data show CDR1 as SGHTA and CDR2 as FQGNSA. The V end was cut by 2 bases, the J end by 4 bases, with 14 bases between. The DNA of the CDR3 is TGTGCCAGCAGCTTATACGGGAGATGGGTCACCGGGGAGCTGTTTTTT. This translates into CASSLYGRWVTGELFF. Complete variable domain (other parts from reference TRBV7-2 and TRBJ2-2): GAGVSQSPSNKVTEKGKDVELRCDPISGHTALYWYRQSLGQGLEFLIYFQGNSAPDKSGLPSDRFSAERTGGSVSTLTIQRTQQEDSAVYLCASSLYGRWVTGELFFGEGSRLTVL.

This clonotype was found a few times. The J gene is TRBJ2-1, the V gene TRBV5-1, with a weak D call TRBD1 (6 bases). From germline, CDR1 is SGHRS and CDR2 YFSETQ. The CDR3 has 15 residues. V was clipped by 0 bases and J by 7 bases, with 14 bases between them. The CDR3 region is CASSLGTVPGNEQFF. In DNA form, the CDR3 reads TGCGCCAGCAGCTTGGGGACAGTCCCAGGGAATGAGCAGTTCTTC.

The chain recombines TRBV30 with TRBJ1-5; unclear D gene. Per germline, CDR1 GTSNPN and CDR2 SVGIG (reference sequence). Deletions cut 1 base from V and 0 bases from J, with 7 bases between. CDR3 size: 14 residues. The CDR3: CAWSGGYSNQPQHF. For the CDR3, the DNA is TGTGCCTGGAGTGGAGGATATAGCAATCAGCCCCAGCATTTT.

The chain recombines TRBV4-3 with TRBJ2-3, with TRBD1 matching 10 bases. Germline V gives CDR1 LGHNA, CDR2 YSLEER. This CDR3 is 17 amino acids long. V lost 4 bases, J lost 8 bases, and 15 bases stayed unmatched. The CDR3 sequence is CASSRAIGQGVAGTQYF. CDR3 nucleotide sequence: TGCGCCAGCAGCCGAGCTATCGGACAGGGGGTAGCAGGTACGCAGTATTTT.

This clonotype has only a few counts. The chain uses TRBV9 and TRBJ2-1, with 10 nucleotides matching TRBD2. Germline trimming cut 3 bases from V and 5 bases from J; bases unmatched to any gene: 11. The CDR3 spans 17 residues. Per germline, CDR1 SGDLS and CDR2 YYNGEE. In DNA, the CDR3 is TGTGCCAGCAGCGCAGAAGTCCTTCTAGCGGGGGACAATGAGCAGTTCTTC. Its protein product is CASSAEVLLAGDNEQFF.

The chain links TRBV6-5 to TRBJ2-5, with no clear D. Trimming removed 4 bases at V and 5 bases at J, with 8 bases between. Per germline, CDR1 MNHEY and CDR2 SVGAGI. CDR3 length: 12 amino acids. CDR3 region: CASSSMGETQYF. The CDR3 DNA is TGTGCCAGCAGTTCCATGGGGGAGACCCAGTACTTC.

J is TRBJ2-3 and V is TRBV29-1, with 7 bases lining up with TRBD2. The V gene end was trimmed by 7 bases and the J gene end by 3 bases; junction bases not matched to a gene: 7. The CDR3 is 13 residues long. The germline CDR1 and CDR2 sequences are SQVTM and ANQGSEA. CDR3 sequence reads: CSAGGRATDTQYF. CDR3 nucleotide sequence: TGCAGCGCCGGAGGGAGGGCAACAGATACGCAGTATTTT.

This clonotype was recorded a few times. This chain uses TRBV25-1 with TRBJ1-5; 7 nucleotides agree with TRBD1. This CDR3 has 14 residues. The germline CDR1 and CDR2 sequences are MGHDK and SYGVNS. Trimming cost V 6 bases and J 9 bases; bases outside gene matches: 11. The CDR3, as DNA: TGTGCCAGCAGCGTAACAGGGGTAATGAGGCCCCAGCATTTT. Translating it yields CASSVTGVMRPQHF.

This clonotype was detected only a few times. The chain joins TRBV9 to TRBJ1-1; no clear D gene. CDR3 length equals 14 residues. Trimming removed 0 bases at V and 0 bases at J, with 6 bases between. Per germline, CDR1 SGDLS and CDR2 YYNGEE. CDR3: CASSVGGMNTEAFF. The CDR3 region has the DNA TGTGCCAGCAGCGTAGGAGGGATGAACACTGAAGCTTTCTTT.

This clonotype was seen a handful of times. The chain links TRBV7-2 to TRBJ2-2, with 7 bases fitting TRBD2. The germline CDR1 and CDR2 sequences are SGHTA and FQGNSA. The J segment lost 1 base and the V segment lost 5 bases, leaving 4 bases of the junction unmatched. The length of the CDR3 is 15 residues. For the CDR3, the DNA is TGTGCCAGCAGCCCAAGGACTAGGAACACCGGGGAGCTGTTTTTT. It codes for CASSPRTRNTGELFF.

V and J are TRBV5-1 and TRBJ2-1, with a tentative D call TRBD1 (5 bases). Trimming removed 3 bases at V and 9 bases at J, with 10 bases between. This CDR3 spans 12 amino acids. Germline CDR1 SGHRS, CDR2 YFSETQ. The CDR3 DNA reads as TGCGCCAGCAGCTCCGAAGGGGCTGAGCAGTTCTTC. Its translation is CASSSEGAEQFF.

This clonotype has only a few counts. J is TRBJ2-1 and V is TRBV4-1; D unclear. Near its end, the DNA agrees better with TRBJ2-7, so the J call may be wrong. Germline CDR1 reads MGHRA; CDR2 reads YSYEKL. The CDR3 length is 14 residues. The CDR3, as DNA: TGCGCCAGCAGCCAAGTAGGATTCTCCTACGAGCAGTACTTC. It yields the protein CASSQVGFSYEQYF.

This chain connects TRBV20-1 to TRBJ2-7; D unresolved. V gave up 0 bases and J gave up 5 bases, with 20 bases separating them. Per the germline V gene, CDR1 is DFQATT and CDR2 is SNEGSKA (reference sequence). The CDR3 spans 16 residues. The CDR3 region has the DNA TGCAGTGCTAGAGACCTTCGGGCCCTACGAACGAACGAGCAGTACTTC. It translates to CSARDLRALRTNEQYF.

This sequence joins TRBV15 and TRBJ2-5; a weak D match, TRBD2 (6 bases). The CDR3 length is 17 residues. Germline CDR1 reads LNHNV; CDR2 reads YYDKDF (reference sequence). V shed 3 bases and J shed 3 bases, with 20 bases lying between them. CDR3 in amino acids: CATSRDLPGGTEETQYF. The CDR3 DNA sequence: TGTGCCACCAGCAGGGATTTGCCCGGCGGGACTGAAGAGACCCAGTACTTC. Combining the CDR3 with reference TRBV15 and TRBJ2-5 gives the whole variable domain DAMVIQNPRYQVTQFGKPVTLSCSQTLNHNVMYWYQQKSSQAPKLLFHYYDKDFNNEADTPDNFQSRRPNTSFCFLDIRSPGLGDTAMYLCATSRDLPGGTEETQYFGPGTRLLVL.

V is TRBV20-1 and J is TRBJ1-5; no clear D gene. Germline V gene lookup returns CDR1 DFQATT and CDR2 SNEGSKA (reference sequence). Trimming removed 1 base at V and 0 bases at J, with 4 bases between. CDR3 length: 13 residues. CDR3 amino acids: CSARVSSNQPQHF. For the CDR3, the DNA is TGCAGTGCTAGAGTGTCTAGCAATCAGCCCCAGCATTTT.

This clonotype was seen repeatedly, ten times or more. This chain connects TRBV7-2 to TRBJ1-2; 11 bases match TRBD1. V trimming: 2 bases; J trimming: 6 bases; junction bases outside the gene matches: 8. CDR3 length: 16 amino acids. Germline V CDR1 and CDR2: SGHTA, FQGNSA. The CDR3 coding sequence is TGTGCCAGCAGCTTATTACGGACAGGGGGCGCAGATGGCTACACCTTC. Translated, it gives CASSLLRTGGADGYTF.

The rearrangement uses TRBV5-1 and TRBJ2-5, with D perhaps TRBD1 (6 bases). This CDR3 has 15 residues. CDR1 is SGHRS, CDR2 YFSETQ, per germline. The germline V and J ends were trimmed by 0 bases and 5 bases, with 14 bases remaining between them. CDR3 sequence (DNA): TGCGCCAGCAGCTTGGTCCAGGGGCCCAGCGAGACCCAGTACTTC. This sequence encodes CASSLVQGPSETQYF.

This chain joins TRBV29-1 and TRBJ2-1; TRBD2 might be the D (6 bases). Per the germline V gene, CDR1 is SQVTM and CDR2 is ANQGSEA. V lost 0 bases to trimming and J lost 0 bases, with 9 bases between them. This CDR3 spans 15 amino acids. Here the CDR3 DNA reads TGCAGCGTTGAAGACGACGGGAGCTCCTACAATGAGCAGTTCTTC. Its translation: CSVEDDGSSYNEQFF.

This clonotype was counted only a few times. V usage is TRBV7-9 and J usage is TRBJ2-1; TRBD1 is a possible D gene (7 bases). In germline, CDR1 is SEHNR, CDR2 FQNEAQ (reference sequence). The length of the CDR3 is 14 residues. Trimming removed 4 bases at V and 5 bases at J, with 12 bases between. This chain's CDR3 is CASSSEGQHNEQFF. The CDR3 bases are TGTGCCAGCAGCTCGGAGGGACAGCACAATGAGCAGTTCTTC.

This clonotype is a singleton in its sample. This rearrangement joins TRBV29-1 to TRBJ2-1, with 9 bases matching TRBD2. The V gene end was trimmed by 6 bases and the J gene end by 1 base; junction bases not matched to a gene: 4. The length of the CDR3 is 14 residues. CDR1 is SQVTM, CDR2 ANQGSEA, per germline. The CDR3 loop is CSVQSGGSYNEQFF. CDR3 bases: TGCAGCGTCCAAAGCGGGGGGTCCTACAATGAGCAGTTCTTC.

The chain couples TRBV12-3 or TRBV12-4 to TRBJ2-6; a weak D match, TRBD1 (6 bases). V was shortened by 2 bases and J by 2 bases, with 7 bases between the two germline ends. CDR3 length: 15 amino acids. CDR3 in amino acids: CASSLRDTGANVLTF. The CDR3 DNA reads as TGTGCCAGCAGTTTAAGGGACACTGGGGCCAACGTCCTGACTTTC.

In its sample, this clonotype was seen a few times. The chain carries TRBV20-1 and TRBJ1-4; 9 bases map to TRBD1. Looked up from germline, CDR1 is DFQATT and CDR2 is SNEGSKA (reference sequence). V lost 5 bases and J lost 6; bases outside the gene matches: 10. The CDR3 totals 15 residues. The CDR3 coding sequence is TGCAGTGCTCCCGGAGAAGGGACAGGGCATGAAAAACTGTTTTTT. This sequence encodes CSAPGEGTGHEKLFF.

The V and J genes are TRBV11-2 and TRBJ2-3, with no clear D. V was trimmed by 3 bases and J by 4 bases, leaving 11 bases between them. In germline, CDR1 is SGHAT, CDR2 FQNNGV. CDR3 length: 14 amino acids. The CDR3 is CASSLWVVADTQYF. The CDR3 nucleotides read TGTGCCAGCAGCTTGTGGGTCGTTGCAGATACGCAGTATTTT.

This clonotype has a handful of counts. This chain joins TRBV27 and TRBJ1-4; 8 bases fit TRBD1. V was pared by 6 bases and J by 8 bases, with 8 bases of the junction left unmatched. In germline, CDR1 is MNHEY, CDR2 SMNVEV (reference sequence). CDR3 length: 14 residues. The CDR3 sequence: CASRVQGGEEKLFF. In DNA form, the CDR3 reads TGTGCCAGCAGGGTACAGGGGGGAGAGGAAAAACTGTTTTTT.